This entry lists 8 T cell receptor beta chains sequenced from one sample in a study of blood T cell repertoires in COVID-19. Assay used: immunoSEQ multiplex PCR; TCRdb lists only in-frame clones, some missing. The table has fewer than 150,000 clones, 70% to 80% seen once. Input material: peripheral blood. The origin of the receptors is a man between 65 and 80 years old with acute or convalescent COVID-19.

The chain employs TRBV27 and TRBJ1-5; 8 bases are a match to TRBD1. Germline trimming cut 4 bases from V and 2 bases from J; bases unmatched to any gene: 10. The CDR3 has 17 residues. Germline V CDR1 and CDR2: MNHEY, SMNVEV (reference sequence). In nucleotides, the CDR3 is TGTGCCAGCAGTTCCGGCCAGGGGGCTTCGGGCAATCAGCCCCAGCATTTT. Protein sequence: CASSSGQGASGNQPQHF.

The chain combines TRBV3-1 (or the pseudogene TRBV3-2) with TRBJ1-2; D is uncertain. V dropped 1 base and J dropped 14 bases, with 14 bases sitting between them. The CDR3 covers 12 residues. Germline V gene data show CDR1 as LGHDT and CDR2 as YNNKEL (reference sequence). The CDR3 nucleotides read TGTGCCAGCAGCCAAGGGGTGACCCTAGGTACCTTC. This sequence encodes CASSQGVTLGTF.

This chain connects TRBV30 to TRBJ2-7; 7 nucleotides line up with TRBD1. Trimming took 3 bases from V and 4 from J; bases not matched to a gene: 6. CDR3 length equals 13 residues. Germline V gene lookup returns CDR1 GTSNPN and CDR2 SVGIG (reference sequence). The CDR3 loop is CAWRGDSLYEQYF. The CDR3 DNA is TGTGCCTGGAGGGGGGACAGTTTGTACGAGCAGTACTTC.

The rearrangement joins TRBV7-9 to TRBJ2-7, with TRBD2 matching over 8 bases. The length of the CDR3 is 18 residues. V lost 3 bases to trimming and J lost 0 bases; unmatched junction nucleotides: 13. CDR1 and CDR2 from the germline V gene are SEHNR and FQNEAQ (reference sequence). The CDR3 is CASSFSGSERESSYEQYF. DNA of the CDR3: TGTGCCAGCAGCTTCTCCGGGAGCGAGCGGGAGAGCTCCTACGAGCAGTACTTC. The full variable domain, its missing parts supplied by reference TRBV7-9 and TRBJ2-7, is DTGVSQNPRHKITKRGQNVTFRCDPISEHNRLYWYRQTLGQGPEFLTYFQNEAQLEKSRLLSDRFSAERPKGSFSTLEIQRTEQGDSAMYLCASSFSGSERESSYEQYFGPGTRLTVT.

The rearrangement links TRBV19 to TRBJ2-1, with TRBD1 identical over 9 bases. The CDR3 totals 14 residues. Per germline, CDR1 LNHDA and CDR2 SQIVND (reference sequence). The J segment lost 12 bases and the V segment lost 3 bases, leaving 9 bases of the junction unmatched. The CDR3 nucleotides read TGTGCCAGTAGTATCCGAACACAGACAGGGGGGCAGTTCTTC. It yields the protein CASSIRTQTGGQFF.

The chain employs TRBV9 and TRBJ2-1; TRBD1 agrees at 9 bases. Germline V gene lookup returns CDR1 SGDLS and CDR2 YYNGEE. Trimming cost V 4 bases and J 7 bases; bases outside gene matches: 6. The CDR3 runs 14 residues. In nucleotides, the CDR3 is TGTGCCAGCAGCCCCGGGGACAGGGTAAATGAGCAGTTCTTC. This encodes CASSPGDRVNEQFF.

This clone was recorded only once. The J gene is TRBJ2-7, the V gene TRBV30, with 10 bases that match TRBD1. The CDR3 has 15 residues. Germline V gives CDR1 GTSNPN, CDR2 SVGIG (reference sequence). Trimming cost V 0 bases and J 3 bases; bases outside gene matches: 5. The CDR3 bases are TGTGCCTGGAGTGTTCCGGGACAGGGGCTCTACGAGCAGTACTTC. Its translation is CAWSVPGQGLYEQYF.

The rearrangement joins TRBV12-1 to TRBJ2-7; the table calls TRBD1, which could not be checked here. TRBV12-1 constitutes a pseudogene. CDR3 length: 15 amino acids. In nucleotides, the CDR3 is TGTGCCAGCAGCTCGGACAGGTTAGTTTCCTACGAGCAGTACTTC. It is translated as CASSSDRLVSYEQYF.